What follows describes a single T cell receptor (beta chain). This sample stems from a study of blood T cell repertoires in COVID-19. As for the study in general: The United States, Italy and Spain were the sources of the acute and convalescent COVID-19 samples.

Patients from Seattle were sampled longitudinally, starting during active infection. Profiled with immunoSEQ multiplex PCR; TCRdb holds only in-frame clones, not every one. The sample records 150,000 to 180,000 clones, 65% to 90% being singletons. V dropped 1 base and J dropped 4 bases, with 11 bases sitting between them. The CDR3 extends over 15 amino acids. CDR1 and CDR2 from the germline V gene are SGHVS and FQNEAQ. The chain has TRBV7-8 and TRBJ1-3; perhaps TRBD1 as D (5 bases). Sequencing was carried out using peripheral blood. The TCR comes from a woman in her fifties or sixties with COVID-19, enrolled during active disease. The CDR3 DNA reads as TGTGCCAGCAGCTTAGGGCAGGGTTCGGGAAACACCATATATTTT. It encodes CASSLGQGSGNTIYF.